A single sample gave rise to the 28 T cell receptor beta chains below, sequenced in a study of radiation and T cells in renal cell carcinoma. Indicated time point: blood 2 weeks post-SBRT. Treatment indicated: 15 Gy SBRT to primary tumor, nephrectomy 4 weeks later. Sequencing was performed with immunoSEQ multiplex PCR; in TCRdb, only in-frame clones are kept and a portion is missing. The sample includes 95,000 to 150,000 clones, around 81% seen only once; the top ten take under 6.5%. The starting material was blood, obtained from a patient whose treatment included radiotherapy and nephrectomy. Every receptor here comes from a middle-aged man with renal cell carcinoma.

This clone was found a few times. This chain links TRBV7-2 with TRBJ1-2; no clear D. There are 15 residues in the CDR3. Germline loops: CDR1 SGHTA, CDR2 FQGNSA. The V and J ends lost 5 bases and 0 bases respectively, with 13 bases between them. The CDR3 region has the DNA TGTGCCAGCAGCCTCACCGGCCTGACTAACTATGGCTACACCTTC. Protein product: CASSLTGLTNYGYTF.

CDR3 residues: CASSPSSGANVLTF. The DNA of the CDR3 is TGTGCCAGCAGTCCATCTTCTGGGGCCAACGTCCTGACTTTC. The rearrangement links TRBV6-5 to TRBJ2-6; no clear D gene. Germline CDR1 and CDR2: MNHEY and SVGAGI. V was clipped by 5 bases and J by 1 base, with 6 bases between them. This CDR3 is 14 amino acids long.

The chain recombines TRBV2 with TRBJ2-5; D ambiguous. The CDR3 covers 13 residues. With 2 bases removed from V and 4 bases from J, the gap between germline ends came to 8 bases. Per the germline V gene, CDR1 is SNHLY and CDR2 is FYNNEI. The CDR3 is CASSEYERETQYF. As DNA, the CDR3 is TGTGCCAGCAGTGAATATGAAAGAGAGACCCAGTACTTC.

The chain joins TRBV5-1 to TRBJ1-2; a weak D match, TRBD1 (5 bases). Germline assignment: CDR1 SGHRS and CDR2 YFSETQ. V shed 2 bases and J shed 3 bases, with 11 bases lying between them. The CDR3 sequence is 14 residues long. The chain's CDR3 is CASSFEGIDYGYTF. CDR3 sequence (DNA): TGCGCCAGCAGCTTCGAGGGGATAGACTATGGCTACACCTTC.

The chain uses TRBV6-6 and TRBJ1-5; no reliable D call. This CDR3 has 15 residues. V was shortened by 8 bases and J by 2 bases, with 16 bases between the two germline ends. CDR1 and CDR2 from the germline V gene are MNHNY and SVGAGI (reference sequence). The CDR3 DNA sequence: TGTGCCAGCCGCGCCACGGGTCGGGGCAATCAGCCCCAGCATTTT. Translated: CASRATGRGNQPQHF.

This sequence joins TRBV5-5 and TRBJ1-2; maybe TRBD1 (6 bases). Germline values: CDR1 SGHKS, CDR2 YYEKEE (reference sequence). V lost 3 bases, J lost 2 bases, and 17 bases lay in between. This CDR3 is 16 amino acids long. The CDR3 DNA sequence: TGTGCCAGCAGCTCACTGACAGGAGTCGTCAACTATGGCTACACCTTC. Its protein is CASSSLTGVVNYGYTF.

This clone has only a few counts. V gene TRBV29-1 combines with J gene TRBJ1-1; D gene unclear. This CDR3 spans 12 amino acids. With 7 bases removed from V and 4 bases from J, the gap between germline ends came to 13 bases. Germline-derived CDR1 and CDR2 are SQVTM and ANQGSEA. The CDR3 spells CSASRVGTEAFF. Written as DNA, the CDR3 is TGCAGCGCGTCGAGGGTAGGCACTGAAGCTTTCTTT.

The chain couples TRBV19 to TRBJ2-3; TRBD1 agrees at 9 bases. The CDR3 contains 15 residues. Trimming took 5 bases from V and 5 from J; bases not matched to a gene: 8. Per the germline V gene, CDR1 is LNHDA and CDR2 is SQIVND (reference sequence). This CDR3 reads CASSQTGGAIDTQYF. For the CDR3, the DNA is TGTGCCAGTAGTCAAACAGGGGGCGCGATAGATACGCAGTATTTT.

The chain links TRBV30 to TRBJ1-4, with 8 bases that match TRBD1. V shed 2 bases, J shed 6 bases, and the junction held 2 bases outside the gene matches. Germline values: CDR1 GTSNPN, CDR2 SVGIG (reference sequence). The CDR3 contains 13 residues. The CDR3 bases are TGTGCCTGGAGTACAGGGGGACATGAAAAACTGTTTTTT. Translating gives CAWSTGGHEKLFF.

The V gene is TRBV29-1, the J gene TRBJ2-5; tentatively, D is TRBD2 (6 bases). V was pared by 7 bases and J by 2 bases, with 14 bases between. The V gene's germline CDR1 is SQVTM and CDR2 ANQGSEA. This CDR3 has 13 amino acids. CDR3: CSALRDLQETQYF. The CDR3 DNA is TGCAGCGCCCTCCGGGACTTACAAGAGACCCAGTACTTC.

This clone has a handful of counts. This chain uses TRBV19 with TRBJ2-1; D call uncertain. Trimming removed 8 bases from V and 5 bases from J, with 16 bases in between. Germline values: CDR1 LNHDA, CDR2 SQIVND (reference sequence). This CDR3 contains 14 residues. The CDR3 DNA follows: TGTGCCAGTGCCGTGAAGTACACGGACAATGAGCAGTTCTTC. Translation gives CASAVKYTDNEQFF. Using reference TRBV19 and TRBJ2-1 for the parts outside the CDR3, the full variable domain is DGGITQSPKYLFRKEGQNVTLSCEQNLNHDAMYWYRQDPGQGLRLIYYSQIVNDFQKGDIAEGYSVSREKKESFPLTVTSAQKNPTAFYLCASAVKYTDNEQFFGPGTRLTVL.

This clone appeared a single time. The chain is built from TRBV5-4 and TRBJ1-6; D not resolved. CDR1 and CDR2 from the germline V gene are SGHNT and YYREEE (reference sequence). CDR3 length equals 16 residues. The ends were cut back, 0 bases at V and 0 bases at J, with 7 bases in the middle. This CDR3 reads CASSLERTSYNSPLHF. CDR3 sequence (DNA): TGTGCCAGCAGCTTGGAACGCACCTCCTATAATTCACCCCTCCACTTT.

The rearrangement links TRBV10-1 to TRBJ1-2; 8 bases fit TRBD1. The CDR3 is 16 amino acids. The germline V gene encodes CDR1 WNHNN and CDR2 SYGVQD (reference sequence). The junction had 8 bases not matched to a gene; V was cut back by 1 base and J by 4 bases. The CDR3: CASSEFLDRGPYGYTF. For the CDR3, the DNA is TGCGCCAGCAGTGAGTTTCTTGACAGGGGACCCTATGGCTACACCTTC.

DNA for the CDR3: TGTGCCAGCAGTGATATCGGGAGTGCGACTGAAGCTTTCTTT. This sequence encodes CASSDIGSATEAFF. The rearrangement links TRBV6-1 to TRBJ1-1; no reliable D call. Germline CDR1 is MNHNS and CDR2 is SASEGT. The CDR3 extends over 14 amino acids. V shed 3 bases and J shed 5 bases, with 13 bases lying between them.

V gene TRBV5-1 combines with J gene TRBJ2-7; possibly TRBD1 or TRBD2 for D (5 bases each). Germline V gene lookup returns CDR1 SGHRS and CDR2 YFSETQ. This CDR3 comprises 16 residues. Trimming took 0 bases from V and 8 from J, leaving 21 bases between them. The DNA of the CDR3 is TGCGCCAGCAGCTTGGATACCGGGACCTCAACTATCAAGCAGTACTTC. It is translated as CASSLDTGTSTIKQYF. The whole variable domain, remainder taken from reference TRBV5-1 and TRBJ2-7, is KAGVTQTPRYLIKTRGQQVTLSCSPISGHRSVSWYQQTPGQGLQFLFEYFSETQRNKGNFPGRFSGRQFSNSRSEMNVSTLELGDSALYLCASSLDTGTSTIKQYFGPGTRLTVT.

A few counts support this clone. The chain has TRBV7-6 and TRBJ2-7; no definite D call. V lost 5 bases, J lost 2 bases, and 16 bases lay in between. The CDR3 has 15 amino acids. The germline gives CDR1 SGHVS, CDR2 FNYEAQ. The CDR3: CASSPLSYNAYEQYF. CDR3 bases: TGTGCCAGCAGCCCCCTATCTTACAATGCCTACGAGCAGTACTTC.

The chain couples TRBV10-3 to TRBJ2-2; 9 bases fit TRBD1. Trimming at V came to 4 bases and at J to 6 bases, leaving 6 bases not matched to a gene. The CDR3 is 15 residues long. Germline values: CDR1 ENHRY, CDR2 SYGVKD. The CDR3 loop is CAISVRTGDPGELFF. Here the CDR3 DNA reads TGTGCCATCAGTGTCCGGACAGGGGATCCCGGGGAGCTGTTTTTT.

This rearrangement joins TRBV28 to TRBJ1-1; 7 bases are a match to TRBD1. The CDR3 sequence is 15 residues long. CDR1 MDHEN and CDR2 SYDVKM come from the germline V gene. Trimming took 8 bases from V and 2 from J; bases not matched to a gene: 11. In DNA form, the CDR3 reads TGTGCCAGCTACGCCCACAGGGGAGGAAACACTGAAGCTTTCTTT. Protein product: CASYAHRGGNTEAFF.

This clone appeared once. DNA for the CDR3: TGTGCCAGCAGTGAATATCGGTGGGGGCAGTACTTC. Protein product: CASSEYRWGQYF. This chain joins TRBV6-1 and TRBJ2-7; D gene unclear. The ends were cut back, 2 bases at V and 9 bases at J, with 11 bases in the middle. Germline lookup yields CDR1 MNHNS and CDR2 SASEGT. The CDR3 runs 12 residues.

The CDR3 spells CASSLGQSYNEQFF. CDR3 nucleotides: TGCGCCAGCAGCTTGGGACAGAGCTACAATGAGCAGTTCTTC. The V and J genes are TRBV5-1 and TRBJ2-1; D perhaps matches TRBD1 (5 bases). The V gene's germline CDR1 is SGHRS and CDR2 YFSETQ. Trimming took off 0 bases at V and 3 bases at J, with 7 bases between the two ends. The CDR3 runs 14 residues. The variable domain in full, with the rest retrieved from reference TRBV5-1 and TRBJ2-1, is KAGVTQTPRYLIKTRGQQVTLSCSPISGHRSVSWYQQTPGQGLQFLFEYFSETQRNKGNFPGRFSGRQFSNSRSEMNVSTLELGDSALYLCASSLGQSYNEQFFGPGTRLTVL.

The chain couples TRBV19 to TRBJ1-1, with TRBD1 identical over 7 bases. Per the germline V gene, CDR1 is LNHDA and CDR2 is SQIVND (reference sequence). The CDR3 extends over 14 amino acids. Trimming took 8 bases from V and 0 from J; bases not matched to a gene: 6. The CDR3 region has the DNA TGTGCCAGTTCCCAGGGGGGGATGAACACTGAAGCTTTCTTT. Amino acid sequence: CASSQGGMNTEAFF.

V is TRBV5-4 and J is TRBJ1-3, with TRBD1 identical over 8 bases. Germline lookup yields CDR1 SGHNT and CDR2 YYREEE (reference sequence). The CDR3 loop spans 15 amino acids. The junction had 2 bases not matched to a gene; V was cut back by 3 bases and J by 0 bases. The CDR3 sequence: CASSSTGGSGNTIYF. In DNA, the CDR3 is TGTGCCAGCAGCTCAACAGGGGGCTCTGGAAACACCATATATTTT.

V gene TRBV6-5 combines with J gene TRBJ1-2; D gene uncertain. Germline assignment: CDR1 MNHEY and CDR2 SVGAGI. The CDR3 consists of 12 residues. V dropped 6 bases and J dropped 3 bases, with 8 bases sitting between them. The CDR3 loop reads CASSETDYGYTF. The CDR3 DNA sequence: TGTGCCAGCAGCGAGACCGACTATGGCTACACCTTC.

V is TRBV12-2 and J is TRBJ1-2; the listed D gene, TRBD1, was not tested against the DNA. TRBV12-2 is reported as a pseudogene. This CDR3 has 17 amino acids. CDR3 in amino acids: CASRLLVRQGANYGYTF. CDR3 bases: TGTGCAAGTCGCTTATTAGTTAGGCAGGGGGCGAACTATGGCTACACCTTC.

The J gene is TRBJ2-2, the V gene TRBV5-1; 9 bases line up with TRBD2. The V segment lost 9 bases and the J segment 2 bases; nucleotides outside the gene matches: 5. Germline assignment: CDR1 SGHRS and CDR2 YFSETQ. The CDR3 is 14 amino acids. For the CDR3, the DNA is TGCGCCACTGGACTAGCGCCCAACACCGGGGAGCTGTTTTTT. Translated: CATGLAPNTGELFF. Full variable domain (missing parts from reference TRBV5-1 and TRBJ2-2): KAGVTQTPRYLIKTRGQQVTLSCSPISGHRSVSWYQQTPGQGLQFLFEYFSETQRNKGNFPGRFSGRQFSNSRSEMNVSTLELGDSALYLCATGLAPNTGELFFGEGSRLTVL.

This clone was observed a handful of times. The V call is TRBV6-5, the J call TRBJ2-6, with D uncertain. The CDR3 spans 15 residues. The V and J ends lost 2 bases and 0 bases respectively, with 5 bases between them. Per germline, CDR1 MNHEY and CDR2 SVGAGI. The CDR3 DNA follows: TGTGCCAGCAGTTACGCAGGCTCTGGGGCCAACGTCCTGACTTTC. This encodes CASSYAGSGANVLTF.

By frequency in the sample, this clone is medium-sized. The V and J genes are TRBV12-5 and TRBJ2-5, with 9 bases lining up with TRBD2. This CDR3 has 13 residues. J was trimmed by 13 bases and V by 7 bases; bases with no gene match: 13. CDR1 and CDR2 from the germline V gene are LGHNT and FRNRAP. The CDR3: CASAPGLAQAGYF. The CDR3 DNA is TGTGCTAGTGCCCCGGGACTAGCCCAGGCTGGGTACTTC. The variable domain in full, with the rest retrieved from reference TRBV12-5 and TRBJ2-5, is DARVTQTPRHKVTEMGQEVTMRCQPILGHNTVFWYRQTMMQGLELLAYFRNRAPLDDSGMPKDRFSAEMPDATLATLKIQPSEPRDSAVYFCASAPGLAQAGYFGPGTRLLVL.

The CDR3 DNA follows: TGCGCCAGCAGCGTTTTGGGCACTGAAGCTTTCTTT. Its protein product is CASSVLGTEAFF. V usage is TRBV5-1 and J usage is TRBJ1-1; D not certain. The germline CDR1 and CDR2 sequences are SGHRS and YFSETQ. The length of the CDR3 is 12 residues. V was clipped by 4 bases and J by 4 bases, with 8 bases between them.